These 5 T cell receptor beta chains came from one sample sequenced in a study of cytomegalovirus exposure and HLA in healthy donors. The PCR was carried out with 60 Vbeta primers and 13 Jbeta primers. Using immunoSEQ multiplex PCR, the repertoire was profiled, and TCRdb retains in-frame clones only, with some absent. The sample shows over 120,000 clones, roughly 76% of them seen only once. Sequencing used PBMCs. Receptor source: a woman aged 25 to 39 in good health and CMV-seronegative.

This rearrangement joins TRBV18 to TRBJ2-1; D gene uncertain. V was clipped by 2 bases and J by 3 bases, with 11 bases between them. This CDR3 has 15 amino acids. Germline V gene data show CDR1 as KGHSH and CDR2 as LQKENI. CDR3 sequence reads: CASSPVSEIYNEQFF. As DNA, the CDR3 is TGTGCCAGCTCACCAGTCAGCGAAATCTACAATGAGCAGTTCTTC.

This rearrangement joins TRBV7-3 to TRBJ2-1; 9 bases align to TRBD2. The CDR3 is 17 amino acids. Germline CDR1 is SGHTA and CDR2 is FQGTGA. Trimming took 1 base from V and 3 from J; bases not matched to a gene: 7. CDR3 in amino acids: CASSLSPPSGVYNEQFF. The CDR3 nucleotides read TGTGCCAGCAGCTTAAGCCCTCCTAGCGGGGTCTACAATGAGCAGTTCTTC.

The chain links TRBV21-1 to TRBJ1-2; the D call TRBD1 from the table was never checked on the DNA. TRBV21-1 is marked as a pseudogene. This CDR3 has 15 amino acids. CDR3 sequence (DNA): TGTGCCAGCAGCAGGTCAAATATACGGGACAGTGGCTACACCTTC. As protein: CASSRSNIRDSGYTF.

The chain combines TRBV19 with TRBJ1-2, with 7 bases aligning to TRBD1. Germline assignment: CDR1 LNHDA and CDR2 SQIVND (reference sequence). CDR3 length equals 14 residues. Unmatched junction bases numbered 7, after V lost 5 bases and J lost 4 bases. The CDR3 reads CASSPQGRAYGYTF. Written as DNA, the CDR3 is TGTGCCAGTAGTCCACAGGGGCGGGCCTATGGCTACACCTTC.

This CDR3 is CAVQTGSQGGYTF. CDR3 coding DNA: TGTGCCGTACAGACAGGGTCTCAGGGTGGCTACACCTTC. The V call is TRBV27, the J call TRBJ1-2, with 7 bases aligning to TRBD1. The V gene end was trimmed by 11 bases and the J gene end by 7 bases; junction bases not matched to a gene: 13. Germline assignment: CDR1 MNHEY and CDR2 SMNVEV (reference sequence). The length of the CDR3 is 13 residues.